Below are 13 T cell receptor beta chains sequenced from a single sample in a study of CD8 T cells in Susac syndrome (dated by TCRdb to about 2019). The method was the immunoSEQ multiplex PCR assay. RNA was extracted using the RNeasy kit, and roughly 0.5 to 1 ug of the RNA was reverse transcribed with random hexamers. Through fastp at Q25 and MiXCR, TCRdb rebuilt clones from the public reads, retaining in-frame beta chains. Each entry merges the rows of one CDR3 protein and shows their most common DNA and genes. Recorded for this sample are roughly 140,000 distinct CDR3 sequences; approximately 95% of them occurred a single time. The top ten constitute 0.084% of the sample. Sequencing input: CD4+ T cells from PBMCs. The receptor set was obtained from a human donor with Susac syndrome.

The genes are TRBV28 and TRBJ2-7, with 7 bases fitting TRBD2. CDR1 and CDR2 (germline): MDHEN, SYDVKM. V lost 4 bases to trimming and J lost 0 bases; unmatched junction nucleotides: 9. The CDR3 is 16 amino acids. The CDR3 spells CASSSPERGSSYEQYF. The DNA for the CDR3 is TGTGCCAGCAGTTCTCCCGAGCGCGGGAGCTCCTACGAGCAGTACTTC. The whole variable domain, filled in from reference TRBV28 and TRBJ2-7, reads DVKVTQSSRYLVKRTGEKVFLECVQDMDHENMFWYRQDPGLGLRLIYFSYDVKMKEKGDIPEGYSVSREKKERFSLILESASTNQTSMYLCASSSPERGSSYEQYFGPGTRLTVT.

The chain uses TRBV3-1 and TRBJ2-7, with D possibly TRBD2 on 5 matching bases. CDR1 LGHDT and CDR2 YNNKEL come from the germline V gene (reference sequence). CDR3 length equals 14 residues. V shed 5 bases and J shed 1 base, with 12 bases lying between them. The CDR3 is CASSYLPGSYEQYF. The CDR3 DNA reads TGTGCCAGCAGCTACCTACCGGGGTCCTACGAGCAGTACTTC.

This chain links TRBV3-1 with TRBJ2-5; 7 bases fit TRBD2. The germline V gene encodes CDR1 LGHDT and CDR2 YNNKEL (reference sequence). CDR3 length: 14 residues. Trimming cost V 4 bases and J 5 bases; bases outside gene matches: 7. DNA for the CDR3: TGTGCCAGCAGCCCGCGGGAGCGCGGGGAGACCCAGTACTTC. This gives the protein CASSPRERGETQYF.

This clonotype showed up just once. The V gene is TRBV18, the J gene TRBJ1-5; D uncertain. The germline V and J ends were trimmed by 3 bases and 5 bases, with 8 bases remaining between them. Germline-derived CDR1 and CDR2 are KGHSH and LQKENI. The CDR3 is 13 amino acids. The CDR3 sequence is CASSPLRDQPQHF. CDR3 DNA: TGTGCCAGCTCACCCCTCCGGGATCAGCCCCAGCATTTT.

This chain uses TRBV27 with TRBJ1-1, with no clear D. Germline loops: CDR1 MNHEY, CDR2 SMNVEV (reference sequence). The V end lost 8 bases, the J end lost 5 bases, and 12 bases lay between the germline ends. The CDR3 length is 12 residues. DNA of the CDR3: TGTGCCAGCCTGGGTCTTGGGACTGAAGCTTTCTTT. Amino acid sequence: CASLGLGTEAFF.

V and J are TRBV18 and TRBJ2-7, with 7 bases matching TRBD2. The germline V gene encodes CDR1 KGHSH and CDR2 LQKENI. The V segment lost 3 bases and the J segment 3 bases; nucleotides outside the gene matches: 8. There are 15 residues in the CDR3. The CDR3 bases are TGTGCCAGCTCACCGGGGAGGGGTAGAGGCTACGAGCAGTACTTC. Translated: CASSPGRGRGYEQYF.

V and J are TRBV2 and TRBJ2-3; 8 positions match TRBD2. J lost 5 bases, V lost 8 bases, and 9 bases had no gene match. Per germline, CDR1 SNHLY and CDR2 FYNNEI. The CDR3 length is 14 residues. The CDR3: CASVAGGRVDTQYF. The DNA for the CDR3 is TGTGCCAGCGTGGCGGGAGGCCGTGTAGATACGCAGTATTTT.

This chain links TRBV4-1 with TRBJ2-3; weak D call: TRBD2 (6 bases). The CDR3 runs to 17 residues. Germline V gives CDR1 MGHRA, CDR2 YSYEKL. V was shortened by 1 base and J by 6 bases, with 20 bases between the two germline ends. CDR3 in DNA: TGCGCCAGCAGCCAAGTTGGACGAGAGGAGGGTGGGGATACGCAGTATTTT. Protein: CASSQVGREEGGDTQYF.

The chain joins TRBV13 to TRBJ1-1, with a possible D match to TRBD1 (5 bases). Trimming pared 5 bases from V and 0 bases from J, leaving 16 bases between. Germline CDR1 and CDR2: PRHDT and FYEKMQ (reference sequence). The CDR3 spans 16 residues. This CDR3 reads CASSRPQGGMNTEAFF. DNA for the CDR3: TGTGCCAGCAGCCGTCCCCAGGGAGGGATGAACACTGAAGCTTTCTTT. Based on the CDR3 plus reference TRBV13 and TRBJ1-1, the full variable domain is AAGVIQSPRHLIKEKRETATLKCYPIPRHDTVYWYQQGPGQDPQFLISFYEKMQSDKGSIPDRFSAQQFSDYHSELNMSSLELGDSALYFCASSRPQGGMNTEAFFGQGTRLTVV.

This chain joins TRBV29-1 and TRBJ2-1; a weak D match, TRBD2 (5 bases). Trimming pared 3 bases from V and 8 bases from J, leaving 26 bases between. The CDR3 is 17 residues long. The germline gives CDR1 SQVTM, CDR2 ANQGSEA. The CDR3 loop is CSVDNFASGPVGDEQFF. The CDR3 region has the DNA TGCAGCGTTGACAATTTCGCGAGCGGTCCGGTGGGCGATGAGCAGTTCTTC.

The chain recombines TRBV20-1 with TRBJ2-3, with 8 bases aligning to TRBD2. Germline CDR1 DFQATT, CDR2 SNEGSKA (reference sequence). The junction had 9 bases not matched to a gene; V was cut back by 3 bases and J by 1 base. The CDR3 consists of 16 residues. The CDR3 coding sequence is TGCAGTGCTAGGTCCGAGCGGGGGCCACGCACAGATACGCAGTATTTT. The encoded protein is CSARSERGPRTDTQYF.

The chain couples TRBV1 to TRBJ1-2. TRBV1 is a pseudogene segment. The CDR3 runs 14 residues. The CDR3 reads CTSSQDTPPYGYTF. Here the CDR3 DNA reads TGCACCAGCAGCCAAGATACCCCACCCTATGGCTACACCTTC.

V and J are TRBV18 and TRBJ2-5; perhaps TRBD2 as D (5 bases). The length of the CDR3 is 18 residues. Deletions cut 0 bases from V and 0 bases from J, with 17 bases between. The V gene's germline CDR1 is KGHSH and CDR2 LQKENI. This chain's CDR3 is CASSPPALASWYQETQYF. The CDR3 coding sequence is TGTGCCAGCTCACCACCGGCTTTGGCTAGCTGGTACCAAGAGACCCAGTACTTC. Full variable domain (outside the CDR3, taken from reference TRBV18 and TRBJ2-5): NAGVMQNPRHLVRRRGQEARLRCSPMKGHSHVYWYRQLPEEGLKFMVYLQKENIIDESGMPKERFSAEFPKEGPSILRIQQVVRGDSAAYFCASSPPALASWYQETQYFGPGTRLLVL.